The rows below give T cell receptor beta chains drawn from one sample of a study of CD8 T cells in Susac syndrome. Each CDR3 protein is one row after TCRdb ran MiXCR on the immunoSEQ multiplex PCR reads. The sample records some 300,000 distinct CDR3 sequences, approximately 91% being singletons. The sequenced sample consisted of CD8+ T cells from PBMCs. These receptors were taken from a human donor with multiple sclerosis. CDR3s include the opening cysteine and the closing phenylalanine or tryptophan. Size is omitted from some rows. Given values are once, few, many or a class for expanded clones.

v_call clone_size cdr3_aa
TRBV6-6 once CASSYSIEQFF
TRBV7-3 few CASRPGTELNEKLFF
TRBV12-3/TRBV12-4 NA CASSRGGGYGYTF
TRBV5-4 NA CASSDPSGTAKNIQYF
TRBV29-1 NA CSVNGLAGVHHQETQYF
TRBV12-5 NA CASAERYTGELFF
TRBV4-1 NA CASSPVGTGSKNTEAFF
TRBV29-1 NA CSVEESPEHPSSYNEQFF
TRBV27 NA CASSSIAVPETQYF
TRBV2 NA CASTLDSGRNEQFF
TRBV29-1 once CSVEGTASYGYTF
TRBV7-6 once CASSLGVTGGIASTDTQYF
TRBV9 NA CASSVFPGLSYEQYF
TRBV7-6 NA CASSLTVTGELFF
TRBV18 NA CASSPIAPPIQGVPNYGYTF
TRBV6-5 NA CASSDSLRGQPQHF
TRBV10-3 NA CAINPARDRPYEQYF
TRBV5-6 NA CASSLGELDRETQYF
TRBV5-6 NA CASSDWTISGANVLTF
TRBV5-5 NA CASSWGRGLQSIHEQYF
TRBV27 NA CASSLQGAPPYEQYF
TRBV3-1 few CASSQIGTSGNTGELFF
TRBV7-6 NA CASSLTMSGGREQYF
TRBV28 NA CASSTREQYF
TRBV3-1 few CASSQEGLATDTQYF
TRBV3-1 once CASSSLASGYIYEQYF
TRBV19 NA CASSNRDRLNTEAFF
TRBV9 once CASSVAETYEQYF
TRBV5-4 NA CASSPLGTLDTGELFF
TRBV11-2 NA CASSHGTGGFEQFF
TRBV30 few CAWSGLGGISYEQYF
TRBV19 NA CASSITGQPNYGYTF
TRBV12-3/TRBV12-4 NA CASSPRGLAGAYNEQFF
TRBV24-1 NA CATSDLSGQPQHF
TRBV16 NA CASSQLVGVPPQPQHF
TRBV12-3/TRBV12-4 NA CASSLGNGNSPLHF
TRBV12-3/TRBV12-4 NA CASSRGGATEAFF
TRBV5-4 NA CASSHGTESYEQYF
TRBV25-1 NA CASSTGNTEAFF
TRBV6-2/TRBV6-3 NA CASRESSGRYQETQYF
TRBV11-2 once CASSLNGQGENSPLHF
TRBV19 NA CASLTEIYGYTF
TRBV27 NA CASSYLGQVEQFF
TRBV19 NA CASSIGPGMNTEAFF
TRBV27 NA CASSSHPTGELFF
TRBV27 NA CASSPTGSGQPQHF
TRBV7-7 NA CARLAPNGELFF
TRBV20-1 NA CSARAGAPEETQYF